This T cell receptor (beta chain) is from a study of early T cells in non-severe SARS-CoV-2 infection. Overall study context: Chains from this unsorted whole-blood bulk RNA could not be paired.

Individual cDNA molecules carried attached unique molecular identifiers. TCRdb processed the 5' RACE reads anew with MiXCR; each CDR3 protein has one entry. The data show 85,000 to 90,000 distinct CDR3 sequences, with 14% to 15% seen just once and about 0.59% held by the top ten. V lost 3 bases and J lost 5; bases outside the gene matches: 11. The CDR3 covers 19 residues. For this clonotype: Its antigen is undetermined.

Overall study results and limits: VDJdb matches were skewed toward anti-spike CD8 T cell responses.

The rearrangement uses TRBV12-3 or TRBV12-4 and TRBJ2-1; the match to TRBD2 covers 15 bases. This TCR was sampled from an adult who was a healthcare worker with PCR-confirmed SARS-CoV-2 infection or an uninfected control (not recorded which). The sample was whole blood. CDR3 sequence reads: CASSFPPGLAGGYDNEQFF. CDR3 in DNA: TGTGCCAGCAGTTTTCCCCCGGGACTAGCGGGGGGATATGACAATGAGCAGTTCTTC.